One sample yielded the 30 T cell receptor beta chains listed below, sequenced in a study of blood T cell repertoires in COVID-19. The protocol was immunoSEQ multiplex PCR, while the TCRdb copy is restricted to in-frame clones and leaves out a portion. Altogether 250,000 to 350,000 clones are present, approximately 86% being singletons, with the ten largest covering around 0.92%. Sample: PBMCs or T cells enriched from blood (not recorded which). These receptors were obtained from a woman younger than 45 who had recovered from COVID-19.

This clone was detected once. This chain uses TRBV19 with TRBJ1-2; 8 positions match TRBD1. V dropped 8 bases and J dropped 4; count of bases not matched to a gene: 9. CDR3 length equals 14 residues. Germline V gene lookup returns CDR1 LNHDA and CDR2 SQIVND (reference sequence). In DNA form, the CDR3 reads TGTGCCAGTGTCAGGGGGCCCGTCGGCTATGGCTACACCTTC. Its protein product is CASVRGPVGYGYTF. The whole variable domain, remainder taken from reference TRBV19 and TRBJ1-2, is DGGITQSPKYLFRKEGQNVTLSCEQNLNHDAMYWYRQDPGQGLRLIYYSQIVNDFQKGDIAEGYSVSREKKESFPLTVTSAQKNPTAFYLCASVRGPVGYGYTFGSGTRLTVV.

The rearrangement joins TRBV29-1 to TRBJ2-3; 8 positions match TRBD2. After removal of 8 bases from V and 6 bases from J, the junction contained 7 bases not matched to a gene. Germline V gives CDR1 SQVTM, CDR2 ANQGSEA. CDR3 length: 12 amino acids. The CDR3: CSYRGGPDTQYF. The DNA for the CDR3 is TGCAGCTACCGGGGGGGCCCCGATACGCAGTATTTT.

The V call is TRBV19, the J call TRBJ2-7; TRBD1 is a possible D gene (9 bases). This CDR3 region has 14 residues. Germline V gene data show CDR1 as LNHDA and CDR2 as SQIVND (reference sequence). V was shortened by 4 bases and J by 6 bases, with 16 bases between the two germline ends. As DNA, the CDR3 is TGTGCCAGTAGTACGACAGGGGGACTAGGCGAGCAGTACTTC. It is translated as CASSTTGGLGEQYF.

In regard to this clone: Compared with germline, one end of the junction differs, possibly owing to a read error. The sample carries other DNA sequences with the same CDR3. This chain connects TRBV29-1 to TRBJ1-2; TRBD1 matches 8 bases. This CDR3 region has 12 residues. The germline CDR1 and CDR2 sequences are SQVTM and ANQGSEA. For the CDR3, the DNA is TGCAGCGTGGAAGACAGGGGCTATGGCTACACCTTC. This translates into CSVEDRGYGYTF.

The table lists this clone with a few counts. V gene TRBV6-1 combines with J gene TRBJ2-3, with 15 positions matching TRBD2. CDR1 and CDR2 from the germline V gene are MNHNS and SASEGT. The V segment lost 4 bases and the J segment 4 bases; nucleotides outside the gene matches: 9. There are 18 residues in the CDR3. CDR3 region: CASSVYGTSGGRSDTQYF. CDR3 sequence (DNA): TGTGCCAGCAGTGTTTACGGGACTAGCGGGGGGCGCTCAGATACGCAGTATTTT.

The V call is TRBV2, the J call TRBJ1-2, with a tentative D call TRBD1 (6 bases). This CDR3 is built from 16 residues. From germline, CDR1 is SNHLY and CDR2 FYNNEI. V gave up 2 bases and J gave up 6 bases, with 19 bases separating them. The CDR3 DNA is TGTGCCAGCAGTGAACGGACAGCAATTGGGGTCGATGGCTACACCTTC. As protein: CASSERTAIGVDGYTF. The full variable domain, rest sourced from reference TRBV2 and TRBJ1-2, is EPEVTQTPSHQVTQMGQEVILRCVPISNHLYFYWYRQILGQKVEFLVSFYNNEISEKSEIFDDQFSVERPDGSNFTLKIRSTKLEDSAMYFCASSERTAIGVDGYTFGSGTRLTVV.

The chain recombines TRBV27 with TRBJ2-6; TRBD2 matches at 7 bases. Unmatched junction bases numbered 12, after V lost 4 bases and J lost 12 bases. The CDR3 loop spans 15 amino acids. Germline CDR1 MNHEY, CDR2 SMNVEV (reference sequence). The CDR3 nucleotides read TGTGCCAGCAGTTCTCTCCGGGGAGGGGCATCCGTCCTGACTTTC. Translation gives CASSSLRGGASVLTF.

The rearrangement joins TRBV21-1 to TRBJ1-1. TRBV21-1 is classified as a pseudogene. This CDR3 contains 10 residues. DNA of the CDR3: TGTGCCATTGGGGGGTGTGAAGCTTTCTTT. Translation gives CAIGGCEAFF.

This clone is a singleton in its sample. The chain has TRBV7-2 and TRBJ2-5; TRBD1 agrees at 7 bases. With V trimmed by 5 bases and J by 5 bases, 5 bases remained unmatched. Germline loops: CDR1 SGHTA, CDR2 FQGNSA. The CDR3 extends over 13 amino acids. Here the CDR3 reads CASSRGGEETQYF. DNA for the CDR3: TGTGCCAGCAGCAGAGGGGGCGAGGAGACCCAGTACTTC.

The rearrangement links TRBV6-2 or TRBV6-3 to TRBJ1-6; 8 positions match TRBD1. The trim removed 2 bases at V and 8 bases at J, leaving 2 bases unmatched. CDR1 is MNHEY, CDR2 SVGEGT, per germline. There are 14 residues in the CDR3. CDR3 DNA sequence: TGTGCCAGCAGTTACGGGACAGGCTATTCACCCCTCCACTTT. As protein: CASSYGTGYSPLHF.

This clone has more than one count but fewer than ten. The CDR3 coding sequence is TGCGCCAGCAGCTTGGAACTAGGGGGACAGGGATTCACAGATACGCAGTATTTT. Amino acids: CASSLELGGQGFTDTQYF. This sequence joins TRBV5-1 and TRBJ2-3; TRBD1 matches at 9 bases. V lost 0 bases and J lost 2; bases outside the gene matches: 10. Germline-derived CDR1 and CDR2 are SGHRS and YFSETQ. The CDR3 runs to 18 residues.

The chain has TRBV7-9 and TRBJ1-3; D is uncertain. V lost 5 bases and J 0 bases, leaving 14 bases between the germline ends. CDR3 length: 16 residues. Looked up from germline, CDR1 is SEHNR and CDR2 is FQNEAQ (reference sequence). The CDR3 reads CASSLLITGSGNTIYF. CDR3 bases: TGTGCCAGCAGCCTACTCATAACGGGCTCTGGAAACACCATATATTTT.

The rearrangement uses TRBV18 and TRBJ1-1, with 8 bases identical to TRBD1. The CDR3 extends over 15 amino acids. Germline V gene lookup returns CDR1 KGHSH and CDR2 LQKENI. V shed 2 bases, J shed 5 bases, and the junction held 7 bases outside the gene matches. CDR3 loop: CASSPKTGGDTEAFF. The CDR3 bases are TGTGCCAGCTCACCAAAAACAGGGGGTGATACTGAAGCTTTCTTT.

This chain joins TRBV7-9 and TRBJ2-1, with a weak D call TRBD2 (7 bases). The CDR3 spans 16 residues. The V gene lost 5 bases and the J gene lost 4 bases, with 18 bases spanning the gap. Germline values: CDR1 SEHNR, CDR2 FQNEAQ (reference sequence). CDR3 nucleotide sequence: TGTGCCAGCAGCCCTAGCGGTGCGGGGGCATACAATGAGCAGTTCTTC. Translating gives CASSPSGAGAYNEQFF.

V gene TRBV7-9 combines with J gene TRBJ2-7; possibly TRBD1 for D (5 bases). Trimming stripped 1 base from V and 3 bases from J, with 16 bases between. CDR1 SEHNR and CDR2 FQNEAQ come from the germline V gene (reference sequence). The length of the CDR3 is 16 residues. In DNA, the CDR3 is TGTGCCAGCAGCTTAGGACTGGTAGGGGTGGACTACGAGCAGTACTTC. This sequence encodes CASSLGLVGVDYEQYF.

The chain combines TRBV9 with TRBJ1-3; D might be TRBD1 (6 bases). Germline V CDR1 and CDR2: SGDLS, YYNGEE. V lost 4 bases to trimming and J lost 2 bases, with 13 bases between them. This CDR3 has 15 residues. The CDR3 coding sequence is TGTGCCAGCAGCCGATTGGGGGCCCCTGGAAACACCATATATTTT. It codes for CASSRLGAPGNTIYF.

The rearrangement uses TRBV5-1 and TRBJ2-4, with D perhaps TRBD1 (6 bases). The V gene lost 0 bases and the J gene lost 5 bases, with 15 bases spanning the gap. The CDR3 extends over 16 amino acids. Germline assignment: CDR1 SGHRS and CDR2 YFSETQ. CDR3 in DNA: TGCGCCAGCAGCTTGGCAACAAACCACAGGGAAAACATTCAGTACTTC. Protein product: CASSLATNHRENIQYF.

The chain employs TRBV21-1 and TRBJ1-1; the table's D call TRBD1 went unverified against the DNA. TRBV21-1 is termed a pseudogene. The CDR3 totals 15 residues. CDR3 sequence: CASSKSGQGYTEAFF. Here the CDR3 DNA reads TGTGCCAGCAGCAAATCGGGACAGGGTTACACTGAAGCTTTCTTT.

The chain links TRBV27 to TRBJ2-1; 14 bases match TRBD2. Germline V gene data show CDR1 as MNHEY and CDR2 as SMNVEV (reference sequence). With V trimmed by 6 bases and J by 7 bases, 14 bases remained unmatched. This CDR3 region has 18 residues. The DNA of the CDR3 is TGTGCCAGCAGATCTACCGCCGGGACTAGCGGGGGTGCTAATGAGCAGTTCTTC. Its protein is CASRSTAGTSGGANEQFF.

The CDR3 loop reads CASSPGTAYSYNEQFF. CDR3 in DNA: TGTGCCAGCAGCCCGGGGACAGCCTACTCCTACAATGAGCAGTTCTTC. The V and J genes are TRBV5-4 and TRBJ2-1; 7 bases are a match to TRBD1. The CDR3 runs to 16 residues. The V gene's germline CDR1 is SGHNT and CDR2 YYREEE (reference sequence). V dropped 4 bases and J dropped 0; count of bases not matched to a gene: 7.

The CDR3 here is CASSSSHGEAFF. In nucleotides, the CDR3 is TGTGCCAGCAGTTCCTCCCACGGTGAAGCTTTCTTT. The genes are TRBV27 and TRBJ1-1; no clear D gene. Trimming cost V 4 bases and J 7 bases, with 10 bases left between them. The CDR3 has 12 residues. CDR1 is MNHEY and CDR2 is SMNVEV in the germline V gene (reference sequence).

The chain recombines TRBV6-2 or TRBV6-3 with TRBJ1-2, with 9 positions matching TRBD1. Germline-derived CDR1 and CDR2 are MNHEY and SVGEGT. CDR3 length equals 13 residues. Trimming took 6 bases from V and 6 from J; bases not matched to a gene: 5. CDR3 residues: CASSRDRVDGYTF. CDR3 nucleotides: TGTGCCAGCAGCCGGGACAGGGTTGATGGCTACACCTTC.

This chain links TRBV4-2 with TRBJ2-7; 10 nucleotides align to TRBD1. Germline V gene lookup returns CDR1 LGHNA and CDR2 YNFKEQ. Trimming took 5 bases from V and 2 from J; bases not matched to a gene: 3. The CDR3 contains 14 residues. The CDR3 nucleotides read TGTGCCAGCAGCGGGGACAGGGGAGCCTACGAGCAGTACTTC. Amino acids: CASSGDRGAYEQYF.

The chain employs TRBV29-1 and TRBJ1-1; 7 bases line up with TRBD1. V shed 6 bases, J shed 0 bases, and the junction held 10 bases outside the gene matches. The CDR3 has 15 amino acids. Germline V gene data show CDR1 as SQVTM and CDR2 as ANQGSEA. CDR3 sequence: CSVSHRGFVNTEAFF. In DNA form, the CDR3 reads TGCAGCGTCTCTCACAGGGGATTCGTGAACACTGAAGCTTTCTTT.

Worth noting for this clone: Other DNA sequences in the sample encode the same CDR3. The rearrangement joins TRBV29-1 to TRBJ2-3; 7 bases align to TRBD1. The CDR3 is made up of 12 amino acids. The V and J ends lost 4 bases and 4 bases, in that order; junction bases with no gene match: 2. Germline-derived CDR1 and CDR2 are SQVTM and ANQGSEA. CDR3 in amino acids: CSVVQGADTQYF. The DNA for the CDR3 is TGCAGCGTTGTTCAGGGGGCAGATACGCAGTATTTT.

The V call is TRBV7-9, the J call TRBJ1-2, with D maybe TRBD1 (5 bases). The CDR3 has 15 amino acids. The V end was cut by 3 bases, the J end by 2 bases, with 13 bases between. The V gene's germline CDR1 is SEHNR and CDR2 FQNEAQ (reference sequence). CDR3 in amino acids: CASSLVGGENYGYTF. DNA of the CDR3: TGTGCCAGCAGCTTGGTTGGAGGGGAGAACTATGGCTACACCTTC.

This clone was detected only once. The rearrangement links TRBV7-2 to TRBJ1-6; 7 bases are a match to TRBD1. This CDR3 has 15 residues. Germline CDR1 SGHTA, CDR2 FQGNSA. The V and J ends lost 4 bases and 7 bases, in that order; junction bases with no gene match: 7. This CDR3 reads CASSSRQGWNSPLHF. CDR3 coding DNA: TGTGCCAGCAGCTCCCGACAGGGTTGGAATTCACCCCTCCACTTT. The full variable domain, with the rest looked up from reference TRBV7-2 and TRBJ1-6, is GAGVSQSPSNKVTEKGKDVELRCDPISGHTALYWYRQSLGQGLEFLIYFQGNSAPDKSGLPSDRFSAERTGGSVSTLTIQRTQQEDSAVYLCASSSRQGWNSPLHFGNGTRLTVT.

The CDR3 sequence is CASSYRAEQYF. The CDR3 DNA follows: TGTGCCAGCAGTTACCGCGCCGAGCAGTACTTC. The chain links TRBV27 to TRBJ2-7; no firm D call. The V end lost 4 bases, the J end lost 6 bases, and 7 bases lay between the germline ends. The V gene's germline CDR1 is MNHEY and CDR2 SMNVEV (reference sequence). This CDR3 is built from 11 residues.

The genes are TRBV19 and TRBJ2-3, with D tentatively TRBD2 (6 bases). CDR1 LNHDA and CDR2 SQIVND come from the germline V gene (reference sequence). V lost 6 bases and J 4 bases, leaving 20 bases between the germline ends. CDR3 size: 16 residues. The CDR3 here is CASRGGRSMRSDTQYF. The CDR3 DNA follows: TGTGCCAGTAGGGGAGGACGGAGTATGAGGTCAGATACGCAGTATTTT.

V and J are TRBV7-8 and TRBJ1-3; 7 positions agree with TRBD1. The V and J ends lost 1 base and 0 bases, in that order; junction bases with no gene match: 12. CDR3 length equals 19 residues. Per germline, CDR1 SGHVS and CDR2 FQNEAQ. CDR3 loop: CASSLGPFFTGVSGNTIYF. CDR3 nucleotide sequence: TGTGCCAGCAGCTTAGGACCCTTTTTTACAGGGGTCTCTGGAAACACCATATATTTT.